Below are 9 T cell receptor beta chains sequenced from a single sample in a study of blood T cell repertoires in COVID-19. TCRdb's table, derived via immunoSEQ multiplex PCR, lists solely in-frame clones and lacks some. This table holds around 120,000 clones, around 83% found once. The sample was peripheral blood. All receptors come from a man older than 75 with active or convalescent COVID-19.

On this clone itself: The sample carries other DNA sequences with the same CDR3. This sequence joins TRBV7-9 and TRBJ2-3; TRBD2 is a possible D gene (7 bases). The CDR3 sequence is 15 residues long. The germline CDR1 and CDR2 sequences are SEHNR and FQNEAQ (reference sequence). V lost 5 bases, J lost 1 base, and 13 bases lay in between. CDR3 nucleotides: TGTGCCAGCAGCCTAGGGGGAGGGGGCACAGATACGCAGTATTTT. Residues: CASSLGGGGTDTQYF.

The chain carries TRBV9 and TRBJ2-7; 12 bases map to TRBD2. Germline CDR1 is SGDLS and CDR2 is YYNGEE. Trimming at V came to 4 bases and at J to 7 bases, leaving 6 bases not matched to a gene. The CDR3 contains 14 residues. The CDR3 spells CASSQRTSGEEQYF. Written as DNA, the CDR3 is TGTGCCAGCAGCCAGAGGACTAGCGGGGAAGAGCAGTACTTC.

The CDR3 DNA reads as TGTGCCAGCAGCCAATCCGGGACAGGGTTATTTTATGGCTACACCTTC. Translation: CASSQSGTGLFYGYTF. V gene TRBV9 combines with J gene TRBJ1-2, with TRBD1 matching 9 bases. The CDR3 contains 16 residues. Germline CDR1 SGDLS, CDR2 YYNGEE. The trim removed 4 bases at V and 5 bases at J, leaving 12 bases unmatched.

V is TRBV2 and J is TRBJ1-2, with 10 nucleotides matching TRBD1. Germline V gene sequence: CDR1 SNHLY, CDR2 FYNNEI. V lost 4 bases to trimming and J lost 4 bases; unmatched junction nucleotides: 9. This CDR3 has 16 residues. The chain's CDR3 is CASSGTGGFAGYGYTF. The CDR3 DNA sequence: TGTGCCAGCAGTGGGACAGGGGGATTCGCTGGCTATGGCTACACCTTC. The full variable domain, in which reference TRBV2 and TRBJ1-2 provide the parts outside the CDR3, is EPEVTQTPSHQVTQMGQEVILRCVPISNHLYFYWYRQILGQKVEFLVSFYNNEISEKSEIFDDQFSVERPDGSNFTLKIRSTKLEDSAMYFCASSGTGGFAGYGYTFGSGTRLTVV.

The rearrangement links TRBV5-6 to TRBJ2-3; D is uncertain. The germline V and J ends were trimmed by 2 bases and 4 bases, with 8 bases remaining between them. CDR3 length equals 13 residues. Germline CDR1 reads SGHDT; CDR2 reads YYEEEE. The CDR3 spells CASSFYYADTQYF. The CDR3 DNA is TGTGCCAGCAGCTTCTACTACGCAGATACGCAGTATTTT.

The rearrangement links TRBV6-2 or TRBV6-3 to TRBJ2-1, with D possibly matching TRBD2 (6 bases). Deletions cut 4 bases from V and 0 bases from J, with 10 bases between. This CDR3 comprises 15 residues. The germline V gene encodes CDR1 MNHEY and CDR2 SVGEGT. The CDR3 bases are TGTGCCAGCAGTTTCGGGGGTAGCTCCTACAATGAGCAGTTCTTC. This encodes CASSFGGSSYNEQFF.

The rearrangement uses TRBV7-2 and TRBJ1-1, with unresolved D. V shed 0 bases and J shed 3 bases, with 8 bases lying between them. The CDR3 consists of 14 residues. Germline V gene lookup returns CDR1 SGHTA and CDR2 FQGNSA. The CDR3 sequence is CASSLASGYTEAFF. In DNA, the CDR3 is TGTGCCAGCAGCTTAGCCTCCGGGTACACTGAAGCTTTCTTT.

This chain connects TRBV5-1 to TRBJ2-2, with 7 bases identical to TRBD1. Germline trimming cut 3 bases from V and 0 bases from J; bases unmatched to any gene: 2. Per germline, CDR1 SGHRS and CDR2 YFSETQ. This CDR3 has 15 residues. The CDR3 DNA is TGCGCCAGCAGCTCCGGGACAGCGAACACCGGGGAGCTGTTTTTT. Its translation is CASSSGTANTGELFF.

The rearrangement uses TRBV12-3 or TRBV12-4 and TRBJ1-1; D is unclear. The CDR3 is 13 residues long. Trimming stripped 7 bases from V and 3 bases from J, with 12 bases between. The CDR3 protein is CASTFARDTEAFF. The CDR3 DNA reads TGTGCCAGCACCTTTGCGAGGGACACTGAAGCTTTCTTT.